These 28 T cell receptor beta chains came from one sample sequenced in a study of T cell clones after liver transplantation. Profiling relied on immunoSEQ multiplex PCR, and the TCRdb table lists in-frame clones only, not all of them. The sample comprises about 120,000 clones, approximately 90% of which are singletons, and 0.83% rests with the top ten. Material: CD4+ T cells from blood, obtained 12 months after liver transplant. These receptors all come from a human patient who received a liver transplant. A subset of T cells may come from the graft donor.

The gene calls are TRBV6-6 and TRBJ2-7; 7 bases map to TRBD1. CDR3 size: 14 residues. Germline lookup yields CDR1 MNHNY and CDR2 SVGAGI (reference sequence). V lost 7 bases and J lost 3; bases outside the gene matches: 9. CDR3 DNA sequence: TGTGCCAGCACCGAGACAGGGCGTAGCTACGAGCAGTACTTC. Its protein is CASTETGRSYEQYF.

The chain couples TRBV28 to TRBJ2-7, with 8 bases matching TRBD1. The CDR3 is made up of 14 amino acids. Germline loops: CDR1 MDHEN, CDR2 SYDVKM. V lost 6 bases and J lost 6; bases outside the gene matches: 10. The CDR3 DNA is TGTGCCAGCAGAAAGCGGACAGGGAACATCGAGCAGTACTTC. This sequence encodes CASRKRTGNIEQYF.

The CDR3 loop reads CASSERRTAGYEQFF. The CDR3 region has the DNA TGTGCCAGCAGCGAGCGCCGGACAGCAGGGTATGAGCAGTTCTTC. V and J are TRBV7-3 and TRBJ2-1; D may be TRBD1 (6 bases). The ends were cut back, 5 bases at V and 8 bases at J, with 19 bases in the middle. Germline-derived CDR1 and CDR2 are SGHTA and FQGTGA. The CDR3 sequence is 15 residues long.

This rearrangement joins TRBV4-3 to TRBJ2-5; 9 bases are shared with TRBD1. Germline values: CDR1 LGHNA, CDR2 YSLEER. V gave up 2 bases and J gave up 2 bases; unmatched junction bases: 6. CDR3 length equals 16 residues. The CDR3 nucleotides are TGCGCCAGCAGCCAAAATGGACAGGGGTTTCAAGAGACCCAGTACTTC. Its protein is CASSQNGQGFQETQYF.

The rearrangement joins TRBV15 to TRBJ2-3, with D possibly matching TRBD2 (6 bases). The CDR3 loop spans 14 amino acids. Germline assignment: CDR1 LNHNV and CDR2 YYDKDF (reference sequence). Trimming took 0 bases from V and 7 from J, leaving 11 bases between them. CDR3 amino acids: CATSRDGAGYTQYF. The CDR3 DNA sequence: TGTGCCACCAGCAGAGATGGAGCGGGCTATACGCAGTATTTT. Drawing the rest from reference TRBV15 and TRBJ2-3, the complete variable domain is DAMVIQNPRYQVTQFGKPVTLSCSQTLNHNVMYWYQQKSSQAPKLLFHYYDKDFNNEADTPDNFQSRRPNTSFCFLDIRSPGLGDTAMYLCATSRDGAGYTQYFGPGTRLTVL.

Of note for this clone: A read error may produce the germline difference seen at one junction end. This chain uses TRBV4-1 with TRBJ2-1; D is possibly TRBD2 (5 bases). The CDR3 runs to 16 residues. From germline, CDR1 is MGHRA and CDR2 YSYEKL. For the CDR3, the DNA is TGCGCCAACAGCCAACCCCCAGGACTGGGGTACAATGAGCAGTTCTTC. Its translation is CANSQPPGLGYNEQFF.

The rearrangement links TRBV6-1 to TRBJ1-4, with TRBD1 as a possible D gene (5 bases). Germline values: CDR1 MNHNS, CDR2 SASEGT. The CDR3 totals 15 residues. Between the trimmed V and J ends, which lost 5 bases and 3 bases, there was a span of 13 bases. The DNA of the CDR3 is TGTGCCAGCAGTCAAACGGGGGTCCCTAATGAAAAACTGTTTTTT. It encodes CASSQTGVPNEKLFF.

This chain uses TRBV11-3 with TRBJ2-1, with 8 bases fitting TRBD2. Germline-derived CDR1 and CDR2 are SGHNT and YENEEA. V trimming: 3 bases; J trimming: 2 bases; junction bases outside the gene matches: 0. The CDR3 is made up of 14 amino acids. Here the CDR3 reads CASSFSGAYNEQFF. CDR3 bases: TGTGCCAGCAGCTTTAGCGGGGCCTACAATGAGCAGTTCTTC.

The V gene is TRBV5-1, the J gene TRBJ1-4; 8 nucleotides line up with TRBD1. J lost 4 bases, V lost 2 bases, and 1 base had no gene match. The CDR3 is 14 amino acids. Germline CDR1 and CDR2: SGHRS and YFSETQ. CDR3 sequence: CASSLQGGNEKLFF. CDR3 DNA sequence: TGCGCCAGCAGCTTACAGGGGGGTAATGAAAAACTGTTTTTT.

The chain couples TRBV5-1 to TRBJ2-3; D perhaps matches TRBD1 (5 bases). The V gene lost 3 bases and the J gene lost 1 base, with 12 bases spanning the gap. This CDR3 has 15 residues. The V gene's germline CDR1 is SGHRS and CDR2 YFSETQ. The CDR3, as DNA: TGCGCCAGCAGCTGGTCAGGGTTGGGCACAGATACGCAGTATTTT. This codes for CASSWSGLGTDTQYF. The full variable domain, in which reference TRBV5-1 and TRBJ2-3 provide the parts outside the CDR3, is KAGVTQTPRYLIKTRGQQVTLSCSPISGHRSVSWYQQTPGQGLQFLFEYFSETQRNKGNFPGRFSGRQFSNSRSEMNVSTLELGDSALYLCASSWSGLGTDTQYFGPGTRLTVL.

The J gene is TRBJ1-1, the V gene TRBV5-1, with unresolved D. This CDR3 has 13 residues. Germline V gene lookup returns CDR1 SGHRS and CDR2 YFSETQ. V was shortened by 0 bases and J by 5 bases, with 8 bases between the two germline ends. The CDR3, as DNA: TGCGCCAGCAGCTTGGGGACCCGGACTGAAGCTTTCTTT. Amino acid sequence: CASSLGTRTEAFF. Looking up the rest from reference TRBV5-1 and TRBJ1-1 gives the full variable domain: KAGVTQTPRYLIKTRGQQVTLSCSPISGHRSVSWYQQTPGQGLQFLFEYFSETQRNKGNFPGRFSGRQFSNSRSEMNVSTLELGDSALYLCASSLGTRTEAFFGQGTRLTVV.

This clone was recorded only once. V is TRBV2 and J is TRBJ2-1; TRBD2 aligns across 10 bases. The CDR3 sequence is 14 residues long. After removal of 2 bases from V and 11 bases from J, the junction contained 6 bases not matched to a gene. Germline V gene lookup returns CDR1 SNHLY and CDR2 FYNNEI. In DNA form, the CDR3 reads TGTGCCAGCAGTGAACTAGCGGGAGATTCCCAGCAGTTCTTC. It yields the protein CASSELAGDSQQFF.

The V and J genes are TRBV7-8 and TRBJ2-2; 8 nucleotides agree with TRBD1. Germline loops: CDR1 SGHVS, CDR2 FQNEAQ. Germline trimming cut 5 bases from V and 6 bases from J; bases unmatched to any gene: 2. This CDR3 is built from 13 residues. In DNA, the CDR3 is TGTGCCAGCAGCGTCAGGGGGCCCGGGGAGCTGTTTTTT. This translates into CASSVRGPGELFF.

V gene TRBV2 combines with J gene TRBJ2-7; possibly TRBD2 for D (5 bases). Trimming stripped 8 bases from V and 6 bases from J, with 14 bases between. Germline V gene sequence: CDR1 SNHLY, CDR2 FYNNEI. The CDR3 loop spans 12 amino acids. CDR3 residues: CASDDSGSEQYF. CDR3 coding DNA: TGTGCCAGCGACGACTCGGGGTCCGAGCAGTACTTC. Full variable domain (remainder filled in from reference TRBV2 and TRBJ2-7): EPEVTQTPSHQVTQMGQEVILRCVPISNHLYFYWYRQILGQKVEFLVSFYNNEISEKSEIFDDQFSVERPDGSNFTLKIRSTKLEDSAMYFCASDDSGSEQYFGPGTRLTVT.

The CDR3: CASSLAGTASTDTQYF. DNA for the CDR3: TGCGCCAGCAGCTTAGCCGGGACTGCTAGCACAGATACGCAGTATTTT. V is TRBV5-1 and J is TRBJ2-3, with D tentatively TRBD2 (6 bases). Germline CDR1 SGHRS, CDR2 YFSETQ. V was cut by 2 bases and J by 0 bases, with 13 bases left in between. The CDR3 runs to 16 residues.

The CDR3 DNA is TGTGCCAGCAGCCTCCGACTAGACCCGGATACGCAGTATTTT. Translated, it gives CASSLRLDPDTQYF. The chain employs TRBV7-2 and TRBJ2-3; the D gene is possibly TRBD2 (6 bases). The CDR3 spans 14 residues. The V gene's germline CDR1 is SGHTA and CDR2 FQGNSA. V lost 5 bases and J lost 6, with 15 bases in between.

This clone was counted between two and nine times. The chain joins TRBV29-1 to TRBJ1-1; 10 bases are shared with TRBD1. Per the germline V gene, CDR1 is SQVTM and CDR2 is ANQGSEA. This CDR3 has 14 amino acids. V shed 4 bases and J 0 bases; nucleotides not matched to a gene: 2. CDR3: CSVVGTGVNTEAFF. The CDR3 DNA reads TGCAGCGTTGTGGGGACAGGGGTGAACACTGAAGCTTTCTTT.

CDR3 DNA sequence: TGTGCCAGCAGGGAACTAGCGGGAGCCACCTACGAGCAGTACTTC. This translates into CASRELAGATYEQYF. This rearrangement joins TRBV6-1 to TRBJ2-7, with 11 bases aligning to TRBD2. The J segment lost 2 bases and the V segment lost 6 bases, leaving 6 bases of the junction unmatched. The CDR3 covers 15 residues. The germline V gene has CDR1 MNHNS and CDR2 SASEGT.

The chain employs TRBV10-2 and TRBJ2-1; 10 bases are a match to TRBD2. CDR1 and CDR2 (germline): WSHSY, SAAADI. V dropped 6 bases and J dropped 6; count of bases not matched to a gene: 5. CDR3 length equals 14 residues. The CDR3 here is CASRPGLATNEQFF. CDR3 nucleotides: TGCGCCAGCAGGCCGGGACTAGCGACCAATGAGCAGTTCTTC.

The rearrangement joins TRBV2 to TRBJ1-1; D gene ambiguous. CDR3 length: 14 amino acids. From germline, CDR1 is SNHLY and CDR2 FYNNEI. V was shortened by 5 bases and J by 0 bases, with 10 bases between the two germline ends. The CDR3 DNA reads as TGTGCCAGCAGTCCCCGGAGCTTGAACACTGAAGCTTTCTTT. This codes for CASSPRSLNTEAFF.

The chain carries TRBV5-1 and TRBJ2-1; 8 nucleotides agree with TRBD1. Germline V gene lookup returns CDR1 SGHRS and CDR2 YFSETQ. J was trimmed by 7 bases and V by 4 bases; bases with no gene match: 7. The CDR3 is made up of 14 amino acids. The CDR3, as DNA: TGCGCCAGCAGCATCCAGGGGGCTAGTAATGAGCAGTTCTTC. Its protein is CASSIQGASNEQFF.

J is TRBJ2-3 and V is TRBV5-1; 8 bases align to TRBD2. Germline CDR1 SGHRS, CDR2 YFSETQ. The CDR3 runs to 18 residues. The junction had 13 bases not matched to a gene; V was cut back by 3 bases and J by 1 base. Here the CDR3 DNA reads TGCGCCAGCAGCTCGGGAGCCCCCCGGGGGGGCGGCACAGATACGCAGTATTTT. The encoded protein is CASSSGAPRGGGTDTQYF.

The gene calls are TRBV4-3 and TRBJ1-2, with D possibly TRBD1 on 6 matching bases. CDR3 length: 16 amino acids. Germline V lookup: CDR1 LGHNA, CDR2 YSLEER. The V and J ends lost 1 base and 4 bases respectively, with 16 bases between them. The CDR3 loop reads CASSQAQGRGGYGYTF. In nucleotides, the CDR3 is TGCGCCAGCAGCCAAGCCCAAGGTAGAGGGGGCTATGGCTACACCTTC.

This chain links TRBV11-2 with TRBJ1-4; D gene unclear. Per germline, CDR1 SGHAT and CDR2 FQNNGV. Trimming shortened V by 6 bases and J by 7 bases, and 18 bases separated the two germline ends. This CDR3 has 15 residues. The CDR3 region is CASSSSGGDTEKLFF. Here the CDR3 DNA reads TGTGCCAGCAGTTCCTCAGGTGGGGATACTGAAAAACTGTTTTTT.

The CDR3 loop reads CASSLPGVVGRTTEAFF. The DNA of the CDR3 is TGTGCCAGCTCACTACCGGGAGTGGTGGGCAGGACCACTGAAGCTTTCTTT. The rearrangement joins TRBV18 to TRBJ1-1, with D unclear. There are 17 residues in the CDR3. The germline CDR1 and CDR2 sequences are KGHSH and LQKENI. Trimming shortened V by 4 bases and J by 4 bases, and 22 bases separated the two germline ends. The variable domain in full, with the rest retrieved from reference TRBV18 and TRBJ1-1, is NAGVMQNPRHLVRRRGQEARLRCSPMKGHSHVYWYRQLPEEGLKFMVYLQKENIIDESGMPKERFSAEFPKEGPSILRIQQVVRGDSAAYFCASSLPGVVGRTTEAFFGQGTRLTVV.

J is TRBJ2-7 and V is TRBV5-1, with 9 positions matching TRBD1. The CDR3 consists of 14 residues. Germline values: CDR1 SGHRS, CDR2 YFSETQ. Unmatched junction bases numbered 11, after V lost 5 bases and J lost 8 bases. The CDR3 reads CASRLQGQGLQQYF. The CDR3 bases are TGCGCCAGCAGATTGCAAGGACAGGGGTTACAGCAGTACTTC.

The chain has TRBV4-2 and TRBJ2-7; 7 nucleotides match TRBD2. Germline V lookup: CDR1 LGHNA, CDR2 YNFKEQ. V was pared by 2 bases and J by 3 bases, with 13 bases of the junction left unmatched. The CDR3 runs to 17 residues. The CDR3 sequence: CASSQPASGEGFYEQYF. As DNA, the CDR3 is TGTGCCAGCAGCCAACCCGCGTCGGGGGAGGGTTTCTACGAGCAGTACTTC.

This clone was recorded once. The chain joins TRBV6-4 to TRBJ2-3, with D possibly matching TRBD2 (5 bases). Trimming left V 4 bases short and J 2 bases short, with 10 bases between. Per the germline V gene, CDR1 is MRHNA and CDR2 is SNTAGT. The CDR3 length is 14 residues. For the CDR3, the DNA is TGTGCCAGCAGTGCATCCGGGGACACAGATACGCAGTATTTT. Protein product: CASSASGDTDTQYF.